This TCR beta chain stems from a study of T cell responses to AZD1222 COVID-19 vaccine. Broader study findings: Most donors were white British and more were female, and clonal diversity was possibly underestimated. Spike was spanned by vaccine-associated CD4 TCRs, with dominance at 160-218 and 743-854.

Profiling relied on immunoSEQ multiplex PCR, and the TCRdb table lists in-frame clones only, not all of them. The data contain around 130,000 clones, 88% of them singletons. The V and J ends lost 2 bases and 2 bases, in that order; junction bases with no gene match: 1. This CDR3 is built from 15 residues. Germline V gene data show CDR1 as LGHDT and CDR2 as YNNKEL (reference sequence). As for this clone: What it recognizes is unknown.

V gene TRBV3-1 (or the pseudogene TRBV3-2) combines with J gene TRBJ2-5, with TRBD2 matching 11 bases. The source of this sequence is an adult in good health. The source material was peripheral blood, sampled on day 0 of AZD1222 vaccination. The CDR3 protein is CASSQTSGRQETQYF. CDR3 sequence (DNA): TGTGCCAGCAGCCAAACTAGCGGGAGACAAGAGACCCAGTACTTC.